Shown below are 30 T cell receptor beta chains from a single sample sequenced in a study of OX40 agonist ivuxolimab in advanced cancers. The protocol was immunoSEQ multiplex PCR, while the TCRdb copy is restricted to in-frame clones and leaves out a portion. The sample has approximately 72,000 clones; 85% to 90% are singletons. The sequencing here drew on CD4+ or CD8+ T cells sorted from blood, taken in a trial of the OX40 agonist ivuxolimab. The receptor source for this set is an adult with an advanced solid tumor such as melanoma, head and neck, liver or kidney cancer.

This chain's CDR3 is CASSLAEAASTDTQYF. CDR3 coding DNA: TGCGCCAGCAGCTTGGCCGAAGCGGCAAGCACAGATACGCAGTATTTT. The chain recombines TRBV5-1 with TRBJ2-3; maybe TRBD2 (5 bases). Germline CDR1 is SGHRS and CDR2 is YFSETQ. The CDR3 covers 16 residues. V lost 0 bases and J lost 0, with 11 bases in between.

The rearrangement joins TRBV5-5 to TRBJ1-2, with 8 bases identical to TRBD1. Germline V gene data show CDR1 as SGHKS and CDR2 as YYEKEE (reference sequence). J gave up 2 bases and V 1 base, and 13 bases lay outside the gene matches. The CDR3 is 18 residues long. CDR3 DNA: TGTGCCAGCAGCTTGACCCCTATAGACAGGGGCAGGAACTATGGCTACACCTTC. Residues: CASSLTPIDRGRNYGYTF.

The chain carries TRBV11-1 and TRBJ2-5; 9 positions match TRBD1. CDR1 and CDR2 (germline): SGHAT, FQDESV (reference sequence). The length of the CDR3 is 14 residues. V lost 5 bases, J lost 5 bases, and 6 bases stayed unmatched. The CDR3 reads CASSPDRGGETQYF. As DNA, the CDR3 is TGTGCCAGCAGCCCGGACAGGGGAGGCGAGACCCAGTACTTC.

The rearrangement joins TRBV27 to TRBJ1-3; tentatively, D is TRBD1 (6 bases). This CDR3 comprises 16 residues. Trimming took 10 bases from V and 3 from J, leaving 22 bases between them. From germline, CDR1 is MNHEY and CDR2 SMNVEV (reference sequence). The CDR3 nucleotides read TGTGCCATCACAGTTACCCTACAGGGCTATGGAAACACCATATATTTT. Translating gives CAITVTLQGYGNTIYF.

This sequence joins TRBV7-9 and TRBJ1-1; a possible D gene is TRBD1 (6 bases). This CDR3 comprises 17 residues. V lost 1 base and J 3 bases, leaving 18 bases between the germline ends. The germline V gene has CDR1 SEHNR and CDR2 FQNEAQ (reference sequence). The CDR3 loop is CASSLGETGWRDTEAFF. The CDR3 nucleotides read TGTGCCAGCAGCTTAGGGGAGACAGGCTGGAGGGACACTGAAGCTTTCTTT.

A few counts support this clone. V gene TRBV6-5 combines with J gene TRBJ1-2, with unresolved D. The ends were cut back, 0 bases at V and 6 bases at J, with 14 bases in the middle. The CDR3 is 15 amino acids. Germline V gives CDR1 MNHEY, CDR2 SVGAGI. The CDR3 protein is CASSYSEGTTNGYTF. The CDR3, as DNA: TGTGCCAGCAGTTACTCGGAGGGAACTACTAATGGCTACACCTTC.

This clone has a single count. V usage is TRBV29-1 and J usage is TRBJ2-7; unclear D gene. Per the germline V gene, CDR1 is SQVTM and CDR2 is ANQGSEA. The CDR3 extends over 11 amino acids. Trimming pared 6 bases from V and 0 bases from J, leaving 6 bases between. CDR3 sequence: CSVAGSYEQYF. The CDR3 coding sequence is TGCAGCGTGGCAGGCTCCTACGAGCAGTACTTC.

This sequence joins TRBV5-4 and TRBJ2-7; D is unclear. The CDR3 runs to 15 residues. V dropped 1 base and J dropped 2 bases, with 13 bases sitting between them. The germline V gene encodes CDR1 SGHNT and CDR2 YYREEE (reference sequence). CDR3 bases: TGTGCCAGCAGCTTGCTCGGTCAGGAGACCTACGAGCAGTACTTC. As protein: CASSLLGQETYEQYF.

The V gene is TRBV6-5, the J gene TRBJ2-7; no firm D call. The V end lost 5 bases, the J end lost 9 bases, and 14 bases lay between the germline ends. Per germline, CDR1 MNHEY and CDR2 SVGAGI. This CDR3 spans 12 amino acids. Written as DNA, the CDR3 is TGTGCCAGCAGTCTCAATGGCCGAGGGCAGTACTTC. It encodes CASSLNGRGQYF.

The J gene is TRBJ2-3, the V gene TRBV7-4; tentatively, D is TRBD1 or TRBD2 (5 bases each). The germline V gene has CDR1 SGHVT and CDR2 SQSDAQ. The CDR3 has 17 residues. V gave up 1 base and J gave up 0 bases, with 14 bases separating them. The CDR3 nucleotides are TGTGCCAGCAGCTTAGTTCCAGGGAGACTTAGCACAGATACGCAGTATTTT. Amino acids: CASSLVPGRLSTDTQYF. Full variable domain (rest looked up from reference TRBV7-4 and TRBJ2-3): GAGVSQSPRYKVAKRGRDVALRCDSISGHVTLYWYRQTLGQGSEVLTYSQSDAQRDKSGRPSGRFSAERPERSVSTLKIQRTEQGDSAVYLCASSLVPGRLSTDTQYFGPGTRLTVL.

This chain uses TRBV5-1 with TRBJ2-7; D is ambiguous. CDR1 and CDR2 from the germline V gene are SGHRS and YFSETQ. The V and J ends lost 2 bases and 6 bases respectively, with 12 bases between them. This CDR3 is built from 13 residues. The CDR3 DNA reads TGCGCCAGCAGCTTTAGGGCGGAAGGCGAGCAGTACTTC. Amino acids: CASSFRAEGEQYF.

The sample holds a few counts of this clone. V and J are TRBV6-6 and TRBJ1-6, with TRBD1 identical over 7 bases. The length of the CDR3 is 15 residues. The V gene end was trimmed by 6 bases and the J gene end by 5 bases; junction bases not matched to a gene: 7. Germline values: CDR1 MNHNY, CDR2 SVGAGI (reference sequence). CDR3 amino acids: CASRSTGVNNSPLHF. DNA for the CDR3: TGTGCCAGCAGATCTACAGGGGTGAATAATTCACCCCTCCACTTT.

DNA of the CDR3: TGTGCCTGGGGGGCAGGGGGCGGACAGCCCCAGCATTTT. Encoded protein: CAWGAGGGQPQHF. V gene TRBV30 combines with J gene TRBJ1-5, with 8 bases identical to TRBD1. With 5 bases clipped from V and 7 bases from J, the junction kept 7 bases outside the gene matches. This CDR3 region has 13 residues. In germline, CDR1 is GTSNPN, CDR2 SVGIG (reference sequence).

V gene TRBV27 combines with J gene TRBJ1-1; TRBD1 matches at 7 bases. Germline V lookup: CDR1 MNHEY, CDR2 SMNVEV (reference sequence). V lost 3 bases to trimming and J lost 5 bases; unmatched junction nucleotides: 3. This CDR3 is built from 13 residues. The CDR3 nucleotides are TGTGCCAGCAGTTTCAGGGGGTATACTGAAGCTTTCTTT. It specifies CASSFRGYTEAFF.

J is TRBJ1-2 and V is TRBV4-3, with D hard to call. The CDR3 is 14 residues long. The ends were cut back, 4 bases at V and 3 bases at J, with 12 bases in the middle. Germline V gene lookup returns CDR1 LGHNA and CDR2 YSLEER. CDR3 amino acids: CASSPRPGDYGYTF. The CDR3 bases are TGCGCCAGCAGCCCAAGACCCGGGGACTATGGCTACACCTTC.

Only one count was recorded for this clone. V usage is TRBV18 and J usage is TRBJ1-5, with D possibly TRBD1 on 6 matching bases. CDR3 length equals 16 residues. The germline V gene encodes CDR1 KGHSH and CDR2 LQKENI. V shed 2 bases and J shed 2 bases, with 13 bases lying between them. The CDR3 DNA is TGTGCCAGCTCACCATGGGGGGACATAGGCAATCAGCCCCAGCATTTT. This translates into CASSPWGDIGNQPQHF. The full variable domain, in which reference TRBV18 and TRBJ1-5 provide the parts outside the CDR3, is NAGVMQNPRHLVRRRGQEARLRCSPMKGHSHVYWYRQLPEEGLKFMVYLQKENIIDESGMPKERFSAEFPKEGPSILRIQQVVRGDSAAYFCASSPWGDIGNQPQHFGDGTRLSIL.

V is TRBV2 and J is TRBJ1-5, with 11 bases that match TRBD1. The CDR3 runs 15 residues. CDR1 is SNHLY, CDR2 FYNNEI, per germline. Germline trimming cut 7 bases from V and 6 bases from J; bases unmatched to any gene: 8. The CDR3 loop reads CASTRGQGESQPQHF. The CDR3 coding sequence is TGTGCCAGCACCAGGGGACAGGGGGAGAGTCAGCCCCAGCATTTT.

This clone was observed a handful of times. This chain links TRBV18 with TRBJ2-7, with D unresolved. The CDR3 has 13 amino acids. V gave up 0 bases and J gave up 3 bases, with 6 bases separating them. Germline CDR1 is KGHSH and CDR2 is LQKENI. CDR3 in DNA: TGTGCCAGCTCACCACCAGGCTACTACGAGCAGTACTTC. Translated, it gives CASSPPGYYEQYF.

In regard to this clone: The junction and the germline gene differ at one end; a read error may be behind it. This rearrangement joins TRBV2 to TRBJ1-2, with D tentatively TRBD1 (6 bases). CDR1 is SNHLY and CDR2 is FYNNEI in the germline V gene. The CDR3 sequence is 13 residues long. The CDR3 sequence: CANSEYRAVGYTF. The CDR3 region has the DNA TGTGCCAACAGTGAGTACAGGGCGGTTGGCTACACCTTC.

The rearrangement links TRBV7-3 to TRBJ2-5, with D hard to call. V lost 1 base and J lost 1, with 4 bases in between. This CDR3 contains 13 residues. The germline CDR1 and CDR2 sequences are SGHTA and FQGTGA. The CDR3 sequence is CASSLRVQETQYF. For the CDR3, the DNA is TGTGCCAGCAGCTTAAGGGTCCAAGAGACCCAGTACTTC.

The V call is TRBV30, the J call TRBJ2-6; D possibly matches TRBD1 or TRBD2 (6 bases each). V was trimmed by 8 bases and J by 4 bases, leaving 12 bases between them. This CDR3 spans 13 amino acids. Per the germline V gene, CDR1 is GTSNPN and CDR2 is SVGIG (reference sequence). The DNA of the CDR3 is TGTGCCGGGCTCGGGGGCGGGGCCAACGTCCTGACTTTC. Its protein is CAGLGGGANVLTF.

The V and J genes are TRBV6-4 and TRBJ2-7; TRBD2 aligns across 9 bases. The CDR3 extends over 13 amino acids. Trimming at V came to 7 bases and at J to 0 bases, leaving 1 base not matched to a gene. The germline V gene has CDR1 MRHNA and CDR2 SNTAGT. The CDR3 loop is CASTSGASYEQYF. Here the CDR3 DNA reads TGTGCCAGCACTAGCGGGGCCTCCTACGAGCAGTACTTC.

This CDR3 reads CASSLLATSTDTQYF. CDR3 sequence (DNA): TGTGCCAGCAGCTTGCTAGCGACTAGCACAGATACGCAGTATTTT. The chain recombines TRBV7-2 with TRBJ2-3; a weak D match, TRBD2 (6 bases). The germline gives CDR1 SGHTA, CDR2 FQGNSA. Trimming cost V 3 bases and J 0 bases, with 10 bases left between them. This CDR3 has 15 residues.

CDR3 amino acids: CASSMGGTSGRNEQFF. The CDR3 nucleotides are TGTGCCAGTAGTATGGGCGGGACTAGCGGGAGGAATGAGCAGTTCTTC. The chain carries TRBV19 and TRBJ2-1, with 15 bases matching TRBD2. The V gene's germline CDR1 is LNHDA and CDR2 SQIVND (reference sequence). The V segment lost 3 bases and the J segment 7 bases; nucleotides outside the gene matches: 4. The CDR3 is 16 amino acids.

This clone appeared once. V gene TRBV7-3 combines with J gene TRBJ1-6; D not resolved. The CDR3 totals 15 residues. V was cut by 2 bases and J by 0 bases, with 5 bases left in between. Germline V lookup: CDR1 SGHTA, CDR2 FQGTGA. For the CDR3, the DNA is TGTGCCAGCAGCTTATTGGGCTCCTATAATTCACCCCTCCACTTT. Amino acid sequence: CASSLLGSYNSPLHF.

The rearrangement uses TRBV15 and TRBJ2-3; D gene ambiguous. V was trimmed by 0 bases and J by 0 bases, leaving 13 bases between them. CDR1 and CDR2 from the germline V gene are LNHNV and YYDKDF (reference sequence). The CDR3 loop spans 17 amino acids. The CDR3 DNA reads TGTGCCACCAGCAGAGATGGCGGCATTTCTAGCACAGATACGCAGTATTTT. Its translation: CATSRDGGISSTDTQYF. Combining the CDR3 with reference TRBV15 and TRBJ2-3 gives the whole variable domain DAMVIQNPRYQVTQFGKPVTLSCSQTLNHNVMYWYQQKSSQAPKLLFHYYDKDFNNEADTPDNFQSRRPNTSFCFLDIRSPGLGDTAMYLCATSRDGGISSTDTQYFGPGTRLTVL.

The V call is TRBV30, the J call TRBJ2-7, with 9 bases lining up with TRBD1. J gave up 4 bases and V 3 bases, and 4 bases lay outside the gene matches. The germline gives CDR1 GTSNPN, CDR2 SVGIG (reference sequence). The CDR3 has 13 residues. Here the CDR3 DNA reads TGTGCCTGGAGGAACAGGGGGCTATACGAGCAGTACTTC. It yields the protein CAWRNRGLYEQYF.

The genes are TRBV6-1 and TRBJ2-6; D is ambiguous. V was clipped by 5 bases and J by 1 base, with 9 bases between them. CDR1 and CDR2 (germline): MNHNS, SASEGT. This CDR3 has 15 amino acids. CDR3 sequence reads: CASSPRLSGANVLTF. The CDR3 DNA reads TGTGCCAGCAGTCCCCGTTTGTCTGGGGCCAACGTCCTGACTTTC.

The J gene is TRBJ2-3, the V gene TRBV4-2; D may be TRBD2 (6 bases). The V gene lost 1 base and the J gene lost 2 bases, with 10 bases spanning the gap. CDR1 is LGHNA, CDR2 YNFKEQ, per germline. The CDR3 loop spans 15 amino acids. The CDR3 reads CASSQVGTDTDTQYF. In nucleotides, the CDR3 is TGTGCCAGCAGCCAAGTGGGGACTGACACAGATACGCAGTATTTT.

V and J are TRBV7-9 and TRBJ2-3, with a possible D match to TRBD2 (6 bases). The V gene's germline CDR1 is SEHNR and CDR2 FQNEAQ (reference sequence). The CDR3 extends over 16 amino acids. V was trimmed by 5 bases and J by 9 bases, leaving 24 bases between them. CDR3 DNA sequence: TGTGCCAGCAGCCTTGATCACGCTAGCGAGACTCGGACGCAGTATTTT. Protein sequence: CASSLDHASETRTQYF. The full variable domain, with the rest looked up from reference TRBV7-9 and TRBJ2-3, is DTGVSQNPRHKITKRGQNVTFRCDPISEHNRLYWYRQTLGQGPEFLTYFQNEAQLEKSRLLSDRFSAERPKGSFSTLEIQRTEQGDSAMYLCASSLDHASETRTQYFGPGTRLTVL.